In this sample, the clone carrying this T cell receptor beta chain turned up many times. This specimen comes from a study of CD8 T cells in ankylosing spondylitis. The V gene's germline CDR1 is ENHRY and CDR2 SYGVKD. V lost 2 bases and J 9 bases, leaving 14 bases between the germline ends. The CDR3 is 14 amino acids. Using its own MiXCR run on the 5' RACE reads, TCRdb lists one record per CDR3 protein. The table lists some 220,000 distinct CDR3 sequences, under 8.5% of them singletons, with roughly 4.9% in the top ten. Specimen: blood, either unsorted or a sorted T cell fraction (not recorded which). This TCR was sampled from a female donor with ankylosing spondylitis or in good health (not recorded which). The genes are TRBV10-3 and TRBJ1-5; D perhaps matches TRBD1 (5 bases). The DNA for the CDR3 is TGTGCCATCAGTGAGGCAGGGCCGCAAGGGCCCCAGCATTTT. This translates into CAISEAGPQGPQHF.